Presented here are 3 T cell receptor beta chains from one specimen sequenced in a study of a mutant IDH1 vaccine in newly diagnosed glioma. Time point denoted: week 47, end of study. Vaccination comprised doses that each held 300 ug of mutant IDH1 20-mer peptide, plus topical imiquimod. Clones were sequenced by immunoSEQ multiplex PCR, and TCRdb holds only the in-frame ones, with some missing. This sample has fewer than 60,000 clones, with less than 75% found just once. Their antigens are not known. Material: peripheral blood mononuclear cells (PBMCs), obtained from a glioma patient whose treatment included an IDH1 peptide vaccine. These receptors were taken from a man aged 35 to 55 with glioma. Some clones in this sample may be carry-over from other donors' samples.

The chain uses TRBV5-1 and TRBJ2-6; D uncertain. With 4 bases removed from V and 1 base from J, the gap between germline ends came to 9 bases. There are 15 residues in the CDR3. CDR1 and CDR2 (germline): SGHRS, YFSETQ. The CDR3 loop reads CASSPGPSGANVLTF. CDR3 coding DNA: TGCGCCAGCAGCCCAGGACCTTCTGGGGCCAACGTCCTGACTTTC.

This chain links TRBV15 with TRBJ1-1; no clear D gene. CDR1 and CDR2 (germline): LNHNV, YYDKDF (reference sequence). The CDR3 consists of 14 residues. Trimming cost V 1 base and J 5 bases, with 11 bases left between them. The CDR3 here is CATSRAGKETEAFF. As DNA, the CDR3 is TGTGCCACCAGCAGAGCTGGGAAAGAAACTGAAGCTTTCTTT.

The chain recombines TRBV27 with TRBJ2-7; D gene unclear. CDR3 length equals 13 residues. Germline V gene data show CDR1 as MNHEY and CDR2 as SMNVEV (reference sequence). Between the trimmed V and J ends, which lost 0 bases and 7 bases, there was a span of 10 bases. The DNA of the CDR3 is TGTGCCAGCAGTTTATCGGTAGGGCGGGAGCAGTACTTC. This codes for CASSLSVGREQYF.